In its sample, the clone carrying this T cell receptor (beta chain) was seen many times. What it binds is not known. J gave up 7 bases and V 5 bases, and 5 bases lay outside the gene matches. The CDR3 is made up of 13 amino acids. Germline V gene sequence: CDR1 MGHRA, CDR2 YSYEKL. Unique molecular identifiers were incorporated during preparation of the TCRbeta library. MiXCR was run by TCRdb on the PCR reads, yielding one entry per CDR3 protein. The sample lists 210,000 or so distinct CDR3 sequences; about a tenth were seen once. This sample is part of a study of T-cell reconstitution after alpha-beta-depleted transplantation in children. Study-wide results and limits: Recipient T cells and thymic progenitors that survived gave rise to the high TCRbeta diversity observed at day 60 in some patients.

The sequence was obtained from a child under two years old with acute myeloid leukemia, due to receive a stem cell transplant. Sequenced here: PBMCs, sampled before TCRalphabeta/CD19-depleted stem cell transplant. This chain connects TRBV4-1 to TRBJ1-5; TRBD1 agrees at 7 bases. Here the CDR3 reads CASSDREGQPQHF. For the CDR3, the DNA is TGCGCCAGCAGCGACAGGGAAGGCCAGCCCCAGCATTTT.